This T cell receptor (beta chain) was sequenced for a study of identical twins' blood T cells. Study-level information: Roughly 12 libraries, six alpha and six beta, gave approximately 48 million reads.

TCRdb reanalysed the 5' RACE reads using MiXCR and keeps one entry per CDR3 protein. The sample records around 380,000 distinct CDR3 sequences, roughly 31% being singletons. Germline values: CDR1 DFQATT, CDR2 SNEGSKA (reference sequence). V gave up 0 bases and J gave up 11 bases, with 17 bases separating them. CDR3 length: 14 residues. Of note for this clonotype: Its antigen remains unknown.

Whole-study findings and limits: Even for out-of-frame TCRbeta, twins reportedly shared V gene usage much more than unrelated donors.

The sequenced sample consisted of PBMCs. J is TRBJ2-1 and V is TRBV20-1, with D hard to call. This receptor was obtained from a woman aged 18-50 years in good health. CDR3 coding DNA: TGCAGTGCTAGAGATGGCTTCGGTGGGAATAAGCAGTTCTTC. The encoded protein is CSARDGFGGNKQFF.